This T cell receptor (beta chain) appears in the sequencing data of a study of blood T cell repertoires in COVID-19. Produced via immunoSEQ multiplex PCR; TCRdb's table is partial and in-frame only. In the table there are 190,000 or so clones, around 88% of which are singletons. This CDR3 has 14 residues. Germline-derived CDR1 and CDR2 are SGHVS and FNYEAQ. Germline trimming cut 5 bases from V and 8 bases from J; bases unmatched to any gene: 8. The chain recombines TRBV7-6 with TRBJ1-4, with 7 nucleotides matching TRBD1. Sequencing input: peripheral blood. The sequence derives from a young woman with acute or convalescent COVID-19. The CDR3 DNA reads as TGTGCCAGCAGCCCCCGACAGGGTCTCGAAAAACTGTTTTTT. As protein: CASSPRQGLEKLFF.